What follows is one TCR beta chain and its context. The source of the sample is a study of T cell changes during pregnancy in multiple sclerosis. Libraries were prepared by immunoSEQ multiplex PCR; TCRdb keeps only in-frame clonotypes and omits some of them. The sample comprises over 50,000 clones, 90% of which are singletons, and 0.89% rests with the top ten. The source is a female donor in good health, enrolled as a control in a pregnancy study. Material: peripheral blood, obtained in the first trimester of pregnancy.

The CDR3 protein is CASISSGSSYNEQFF. The DNA for the CDR3 is TGTGCCAGCATATCATCCGGTAGCTCCTACAATGAGCAGTTCTTC. The J gene is TRBJ2-1, the V gene TRBV5-4; D is uncertain. This CDR3 spans 15 amino acids. Germline assignment: CDR1 SGHNT and CDR2 YYREEE (reference sequence). Trimming cost V 6 bases and J 0 bases, with 13 bases left between them.